A selection of T cell receptor beta chains follows, all from one sample in a study of blood T cell repertoires in COVID-19. TCRdb's copy holds only in-frame clones and misses some; the assay was immunoSEQ multiplex PCR. Of some 110,000 clones listed, approximately 85% were seen once; the top ten hold roughly 7.7%. Material: peripheral blood. These receptors originate from a man between 65 and 80 years old with acute or convalescent COVID-19. Each CDR3 is given with its conserved first and last residue. D genes are given only for firm matches. Expanded clones are given a class, and other clones once, few, many or no size at all.

CDR3 DNA: TGCGCCAGCAGCCCTCCGGACAGGGGGCCGGGGACTGAAGCTTTCTTT
CDR3 protein: CASSPPDRGPGTEAFF
J gene: TRBJ1-1
D gene: TRBD1
clone size: NA
V gene: TRBV4-1

CDR3 DNA: TGCGCCAGCAGCCCCACAGTGACAGGGGCTTTCGATGAGCAGTTCTTC
CDR3 protein: CASSPTVTGAFDEQFF
J gene: TRBJ2-1
D gene: TRBD1
clone size: once
V gene: TRBV5-1

CDR3 DNA: TGTGCCAGCAGAACCGATACAGGGACGAACACTGAAGCTTTCTTT
CDR3 protein: CASRTDTGTNTEAFF
J gene: TRBJ1-1
D gene: NA
clone size: NA
V gene: TRBV4-2

CDR3 DNA: TGTGCCAGCAGTTTATCGGACAGCCTGAACACTGAAGCTTTCTTT
CDR3 protein: CASSLSDSLNTEAFF
J gene: TRBJ1-1
D gene: NA
clone size: NA
V gene: TRBV27

CDR3 DNA: TGTGCCAGCAGCCAAGGAATACAGGGGGCCTACAATGAGCAGTTCTTC
CDR3 protein: CASSQGIQGAYNEQFF
J gene: TRBJ2-1
D gene: TRBD1
clone size: NA
V gene: TRBV3-1/TRBV3-2

CDR3 DNA: TGTGCCAGCAGCCACGGGACAACTGGAAACACCATATATTTT
CDR3 protein: CASSHGTTGNTIYF
J gene: TRBJ1-3
D gene: NA
clone size: NA
V gene: TRBV3-1/TRBV3-2

CDR3 DNA: TGCGCCAGCAGCTTGGGGGCACTCCCCACGGAGCCCCAGCATTTT
CDR3 protein: CASSLGALPTEPQHF
J gene: TRBJ1-5
D gene: NA
clone size: NA
V gene: TRBV5-1

CDR3 DNA: TGTGCCAGCAGCGTAGAGTATTGGGCTAGGGGGGGCAATGAGCAGTTCTTC
CDR3 protein: CASSVEYWARGGNEQFF
J gene: TRBJ2-1
D gene: NA
clone size: NA
V gene: TRBV9

CDR3 DNA: TGTGCCACCTCTACTCTGACGCGAACTAAGAACTATGGCTACACCTTC
CDR3 protein: CATSTLTRTKNYGYTF
J gene: TRBJ1-2
D gene: NA
clone size: NA
V gene: TRBV27

CDR3 DNA: TGTGCCAGCAGCCAAGGTCGTCAAAGGAGCTCCTATAATTCACCCCTCCACTTT
CDR3 protein: CASSQGRQRSSYNSPLHF
J gene: TRBJ1-6
D gene: NA
clone size: NA
V gene: TRBV14

CDR3 DNA: TGTGCCAGCCAAGGACAGGGCTTGAACACTGAAGCTTTCTTT
CDR3 protein: CASQGQGLNTEAFF
J gene: TRBJ1-1
D gene: TRBD1
clone size: once
V gene: TRBV2

CDR3 DNA: TGCGCCAGCAGCCTCGGGAGGGCGGCCGGAAATGAGCAGTTCTTC
CDR3 protein: CASSLGRAAGNEQFF
J gene: TRBJ2-1
D gene: TRBD2
clone size: NA
V gene: TRBV5-1

CDR3 DNA: TGTGCCAGCAGTCGGACCGGGACATTGAGCTCCTATAATTCACCCCTCCACTTT
CDR3 protein: CASSRTGTLSSYNSPLHF
J gene: TRBJ1-6
D gene: NA
clone size: NA
V gene: TRBV27

CDR3 DNA: TGTGCCAGCAGCTTACATTCTACTAACAATGAGCAGTTCTTC
CDR3 protein: CASSLHSTNNEQFF
J gene: TRBJ2-1
D gene: NA
clone size: few
V gene: TRBV11-3

CDR3 DNA: TGTGCCAGCGCAATGGCAGGGCCTAATGAAAAACTGTTTTTT
CDR3 protein: CASAMAGPNEKLFF
J gene: TRBJ1-4
D gene: NA
clone size: NA
V gene: TRBV28

CDR3 DNA: TGTGCCTGGAGCCTGGACAGCGCCCGTCAGCCCCAGCATTTT
CDR3 protein: CAWSLDSARQPQHF
J gene: TRBJ1-5
D gene: NA
clone size: few
V gene: TRBV30

CDR3 DNA: TGTGCCAGTAGTATCGGCACTGGCGGGAGCAATGAGCAGTTCTTC
CDR3 protein: CASSIGTGGSNEQFF
J gene: TRBJ2-1
D gene: TRBD2
clone size: NA
V gene: TRBV19

CDR3 DNA: TGTGCCAGCAGTTTTAGAGGGGGCAACACTGAAGCTTTCTTT
CDR3 protein: CASSFRGGNTEAFF
J gene: TRBJ1-1
D gene: TRBD1
clone size: NA
V gene: TRBV6-5

CDR3 DNA: TGCGCCAGCAGACGGGACAGGGACAGGCAGAACACTGAAGCTTTCTTT
CDR3 protein: CASRRDRDRQNTEAFF
J gene: TRBJ1-1
D gene: TRBD1
clone size: NA
V gene: TRBV5-1

CDR3 DNA: TGCGCCAGCTGGTCTGGGGGCGGACTAGCGGGGTCCTACGAGCAGTACTTC
CDR3 protein: CASWSGGGLAGSYEQYF
J gene: TRBJ2-7
D gene: TRBD2
clone size: NA
V gene: TRBV5-1

CDR3 DNA: TGTGCCAGCAGCTTAGACTCTGCAACTAATGAAAAACTGTTTTTT
CDR3 protein: CASSLDSATNEKLFF
J gene: TRBJ1-4
D gene: NA
clone size: few
V gene: TRBV7-9

CDR3 DNA: TGTGCCAGCAGCTTGGAACAGGGCTACGAGCAGTACTTC
CDR3 protein: CASSLEQGYEQYF
J gene: TRBJ2-7
D gene: NA
clone size: NA
V gene: TRBV5-4

CDR3 DNA: TGTGCCAGTAGTGGCTTACAGCTAAAGGCTGAAGCTTTCTTT
CDR3 protein: CASSGLQLKAEAFF
J gene: TRBJ1-1
D gene: NA
clone size: NA
V gene: TRBV19

CDR3 DNA: TGCGCCAGCAGCACGCACGCGGGGGGGACCGGGGAGCTGTTTTTT
CDR3 protein: CASSTHAGGTGELFF
J gene: TRBJ2-2
D gene: TRBD2
clone size: NA
V gene: TRBV5-1

CDR3 DNA: TGTGCCAGCCGACAGGGACAGAGTGGAAACACCATATATTTT
CDR3 protein: CASRQGQSGNTIYF
J gene: TRBJ1-3
D gene: TRBD1
clone size: NA
V gene: TRBV28

CDR3 DNA: TGTGCCAGCAGTTTTACAGATCCTAAGGGGTATGGCTACACCTTC
CDR3 protein: CASSFTDPKGYGYTF
J gene: TRBJ1-2
D gene: NA
clone size: NA
V gene: TRBV28

CDR3 DNA: TGTGCCAGCAGCTTTGGCCTGAACACTGAAGCTTTCTTT
CDR3 protein: CASSFGLNTEAFF
J gene: TRBJ1-1
D gene: NA
clone size: NA
V gene: TRBV5-8

CDR3 DNA: TGTGCCAGTAGTATCTCCCCGCAGGGGCCCCAAGGCTACACCTTC
CDR3 protein: CASSISPQGPQGYTF
J gene: TRBJ1-2
D gene: NA
clone size: NA
V gene: TRBV19

CDR3 DNA: TGTGCCAGCAGCCAAGGGAACAGGAACACTGAAGCTTTCTTT
CDR3 protein: CASSQGNRNTEAFF
J gene: TRBJ1-1
D gene: NA
clone size: NA
V gene: TRBV3-1/TRBV3-2

CDR3 DNA: TGTGCCAGCAGTTACGGGGGGGCGCGAGCTTTCTTT
CDR3 protein: CASSYGGARAFF
J gene: TRBJ1-1
D gene: NA
clone size: NA
V gene: TRBV6-5

CDR3 DNA: TGCGCCAGCAGTGCGGACAGCCCATTACTCGGCTACACCTTC
CDR3 protein: CASSADSPLLGYTF
J gene: TRBJ1-2
D gene: NA
clone size: many
V gene: TRBV10-2

CDR3 DNA: TGTGCCAGCAGCGCTGTACCGGGACAGGGCTCCTACGAGCAGTACTTC
CDR3 protein: CASSAVPGQGSYEQYF
J gene: TRBJ2-7
D gene: TRBD1
clone size: NA
V gene: TRBV3-1/TRBV3-2

CDR3 DNA: TGTGCCAGCAGCCAAAACTACGAGCAGTACTTC
CDR3 protein: CASSQNYEQYF
J gene: TRBJ2-7
D gene: NA
clone size: NA
V gene: TRBV11-2

CDR3 DNA: TGTGCCAGCAGCCAAGATGGACGGGGGGCCAACGATGAGCAGTTCTTC
CDR3 protein: CASSQDGRGANDEQFF
J gene: TRBJ2-1
D gene: NA
clone size: NA
V gene: TRBV4-2